Here is one T cell receptor beta chain with its context. This specimen comes from a study of T cell responses to AZD1222 COVID-19 vaccine. Clones were sequenced by immunoSEQ multiplex PCR, and TCRdb holds only the in-frame ones, with some missing. The repertoire holds around 120,000 clones, with more than 85% as singletons. The germline V gene has CDR1 GTSNPN and CDR2 SVGIG (reference sequence). CDR3 length equals 13 residues. Trimming shortened V by 5 bases and J by 0 bases, and 10 bases separated the two germline ends. The material sequenced was peripheral blood, taken on day 0 of AZD1222 vaccination. This receptor was obtained from an adult in good health. This sequence joins TRBV30 and TRBJ1-1; D not certain. The CDR3 reads CAWLRQMNTEAFF. The CDR3 bases are TGTGCCTGGTTACGGCAAATGAACACTGAAGCTTTCTTT. Together with reference TRBV30 and TRBJ1-1, the CDR3 gives the full variable domain: SQTIHQWPATLVQPVGSPLSLECTVEGTSNPNLYWYRQAAGRGLQLLFYSVGIGQISSEVPQNLSASRPQDRQFILSSKKLLLSDSGFYLCAWLRQMNTEAFFGQGTRLTVV.